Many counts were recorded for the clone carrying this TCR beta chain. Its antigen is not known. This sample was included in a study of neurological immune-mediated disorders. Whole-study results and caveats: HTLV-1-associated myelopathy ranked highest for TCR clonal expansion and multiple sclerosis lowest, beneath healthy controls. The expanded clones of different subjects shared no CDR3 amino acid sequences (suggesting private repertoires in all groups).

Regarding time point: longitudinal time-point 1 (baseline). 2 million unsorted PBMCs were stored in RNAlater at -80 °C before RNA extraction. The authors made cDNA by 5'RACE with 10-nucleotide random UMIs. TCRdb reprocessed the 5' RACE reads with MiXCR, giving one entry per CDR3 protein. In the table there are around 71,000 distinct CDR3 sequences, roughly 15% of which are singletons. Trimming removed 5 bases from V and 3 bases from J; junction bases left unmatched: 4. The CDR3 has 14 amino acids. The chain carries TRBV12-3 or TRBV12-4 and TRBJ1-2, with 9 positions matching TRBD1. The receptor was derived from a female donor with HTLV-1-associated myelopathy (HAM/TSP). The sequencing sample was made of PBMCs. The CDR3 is CASSQQGAYYGYTF. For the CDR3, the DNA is TGTGCCAGCAGTCAACAGGGGGCCTACTATGGCTACACCTTC.